This T cell receptor (beta chain) came from a study of OX40 agonist ivuxolimab in advanced cancers. About the study: There were three patients with partial responses, one having hepatocellular carcinoma and two cutaneous melanoma. Regarding the study as a whole: Researchers did not establish what antigens the expanded peripheral T cells target. Relative to CD4+ cells, CD8+ T cells on average had more expanded clones. CD4+ and CD8+ blood T cells expanded clonally by week 6 at 0.1 to 3.0 mg/kg.

The data were produced by immunoSEQ multiplex PCR, yet TCRdb's version contains in-frame clones alone and is incomplete. The table records approximately 120,000 clones, about 90% of them present only once. V was shortened by 7 bases and J by 7 bases, with 14 bases between the two germline ends. CDR1 MDHEN and CDR2 SYDVKM come from the germline V gene. The length of the CDR3 is 13 residues. A note on this clone: The target antigen is unknown.

The chain recombines TRBV28 with TRBJ1-5; D gene ambiguous. The receptor was isolated from an adult with an advanced solid tumor such as melanoma, head and neck, liver or kidney cancer. The specimen comprised CD4+ or CD8+ T cells sorted from blood, sampled in a trial of the OX40 agonist ivuxolimab. The CDR3 bases are TGTGCCAGCATCCCGACGGGATCCCAGCCCCAGCATTTT. Translating it yields CASIPTGSQPQHF.